This T cell receptor beta chain stems from a study of shared clonotypes between healthy human individuals (dated by TCRdb to about 2020). The study in broad terms: The cohort included a few men and a couple of women between 18 and 49 years of age. To estimate repertoire size and how much clonotypes are shared between individuals, the study performed deep sequencing of blood TCR repertoires from about 5 healthy adults. To increase sequencing depth and limit assay-specific biases, TCR repertoire library preparation and sequencing were carried out by different laboratories using diverse techniques. Leukapheresis yielded between about 0.85 and 9 billion PBMCs per donor.

TCR CDR3 regions were amplified from genomic DNA by multiplex PCR using the deep immunoSEQ assay. Extracted genomic DNA from each cell subset was spread evenly across all wells of several immunoSEQ 96-well plates, with each plate serving as a replicate. For unsorted PBMC, roughly 300 ng of genomic DNA, equivalent to about 30,000 T cell genomes, went into each replicate PCR. Ten immunoSEQ deep assay plates were used to sequence unsorted PBMC genomic DNA. Purified libraries were measured with a Qubit 3.0 fluorometer, size-checked on a Bioanalyzer 2100, and measured again with the KAPA Library Quantification kit. Every immunoSEQ 96-well plate was sequenced on a separate single-read 150-cycle Illumina NextSeq 550 flow cell. The authors' analysis ran thus. Because the immunoSEQ output held only junctional sequences and lacked quality scores, the filtering could not match the filtering applied to full-length reads. Sequences were annotated with PyIR, a Python wrapper for IgBLAST v1.9, using IMGT germline references to assign V/J genes and CDR3. Any read was removed if the V/J assignment was weak (E-value above 1e-6), the CDR3 was missing, or the read contained stop codons, out-of-frame junctions, or ambiguous translated residues. A V3J clonotype was defined by an identical inferred V gene, J gene, and CDR3 amino acid sequence. To compute the percentage overlap between repertoires, the number of shared unique clonotypes was divided by the size of the smaller repertoire. Richness of each repertoire was evaluated using RTK rarefaction, the Chao1 estimator, and Recon v2.1 estimates of unobserved clonotypes. TCRdb limited this immuneACCESS table to in-frame rearrangements with V and J called. A share of clones is missing; checked studies link under half to unresolved V genes, and the rest is unexplained. That table supplies the V and J calls and clone size; D and trimming were determined from the DNA. The sample yields roughly 450,000 clones; 70% to 80% were counted once. The ten biggest clones cover about an eighth of the sample.

Donors were healthy HIV-negative adults with no recently reported acute infections or vaccinations. All donors were Caucasian adults living in Nashville, Tennessee, USA. For unsorted samples, tens of millions of PBMCs were counted, and genomic DNA was extracted using the QIAamp DNA Blood Mini kit. Blood was obtained by leukapheresis, after which PBMCs were separated by Ficoll-Histopaque density gradient centrifugation and cryopreserved in liquid nitrogen vapor phase. Findings and caveats that apply to the study as a whole: Because the study included a small number of donors, the genetic and exposure-history diversity represented was limited. Sampling was restricted to blood, and TCR repertoires in tissue are likely to differ from TCR repertoires in blood. Based on pairwise subsampling, the degree of clonotype sharing among donors was expected to be affected by sequencing depth.

CDR1 and CDR2 were assigned from the germline V gene as MDHEN and SYDVKM. Reading from cysteine to phenylalanine, the CDR3 counts 13 amino acids. The entry retains the CDR3 DNA only, 39 bases that are in frame from base 1. At the junction V is shortened by 2 bases and J by 7 bases; bases outside the gene matches: 1. As for this clone: What this receptor recognizes is not known. There are no base qualities to consult, and no much larger clone falls within one base.

This receptor was taken from a woman aged 40 to 55 in good health. Some clones in this sample may be carry-over from other donors' samples. Sequenced input: PBMCs. Rearrangement joined TRBV28 to TRBJ2-1, with 8 bases aligning to TRBD1. Read as DNA, the sequence is TGTGCCAGCAGTTTACGGGACAGGAATGAGCAGTTCTTC. Its translation is CASSLRDRNEQFF.